This T cell receptor (beta chain) was sequenced for a study of OX40 agonist ivuxolimab in advanced cancers. For the study at large: Patients were dosed with the agonistic anti-OX40 (CD134) antibody ivuxolimab.

Germline CDR1 MNHEY, CDR2 SMNVEV (reference sequence). The trim removed 6 bases at V and 5 bases at J, leaving 7 bases unmatched. The CDR3 has 14 amino acids. The protocol was immunoSEQ multiplex PCR, while the TCRdb copy is restricted to in-frame clones and leaves out a portion. The repertoire has about 93,000 clones, 85% to 95% of them found once; the top ten carry around 2.8%. Sequences were derived from CD4+ or CD8+ T cells sorted from blood, sampled in a trial of the OX40 agonist ivuxolimab. The chain links TRBV27 to TRBJ2-5; 9 bases line up with TRBD2. The source of this sequence is an adult with an advanced solid tumor such as melanoma, head and neck, liver or kidney cancer. The CDR3 here is CASSPLTSGETQYF. The CDR3 DNA reads TGTGCCAGCAGCCCTCTCACTAGCGGGGAGACCCAGTACTTC.